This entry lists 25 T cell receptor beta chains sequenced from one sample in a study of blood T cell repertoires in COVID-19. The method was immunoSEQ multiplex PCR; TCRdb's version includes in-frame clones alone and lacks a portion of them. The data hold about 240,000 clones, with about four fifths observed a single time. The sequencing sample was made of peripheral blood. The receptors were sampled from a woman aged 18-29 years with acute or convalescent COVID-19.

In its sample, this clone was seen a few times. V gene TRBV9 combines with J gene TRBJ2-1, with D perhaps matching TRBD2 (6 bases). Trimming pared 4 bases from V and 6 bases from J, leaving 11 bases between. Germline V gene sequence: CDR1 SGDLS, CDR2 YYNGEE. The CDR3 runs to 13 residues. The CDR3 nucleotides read TGTGCCAGCAGCCGTGGACTAATCAATGAGCAGTTCTTC. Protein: CASSRGLINEQFF. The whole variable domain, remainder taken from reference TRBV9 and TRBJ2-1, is DSGVTQTPKHLITATGQRVTLRCSPRSGDLSVYWYQQSLDQGLQFLIQYYNGEERAKGNILERFSAQQFPDLHSELNLSSLELGDSALYFCASSRGLINEQFFGPGTRLTVL.

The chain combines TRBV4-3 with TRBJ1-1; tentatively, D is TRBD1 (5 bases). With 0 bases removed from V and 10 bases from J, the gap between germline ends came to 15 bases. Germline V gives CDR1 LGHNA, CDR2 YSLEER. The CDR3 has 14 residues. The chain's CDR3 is CASSQDSGGRGAFF. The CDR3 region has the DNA TGCGCCAGCAGCCAAGACTCCGGGGGACGGGGAGCTTTCTTT.

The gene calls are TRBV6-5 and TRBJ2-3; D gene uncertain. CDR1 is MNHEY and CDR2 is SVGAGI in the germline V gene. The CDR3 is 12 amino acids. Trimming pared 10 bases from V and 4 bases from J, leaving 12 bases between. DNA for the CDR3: TGTGCCACCTCGTCTAATTCAGATACGCAGTATTTT. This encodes CATSSNSDTQYF.

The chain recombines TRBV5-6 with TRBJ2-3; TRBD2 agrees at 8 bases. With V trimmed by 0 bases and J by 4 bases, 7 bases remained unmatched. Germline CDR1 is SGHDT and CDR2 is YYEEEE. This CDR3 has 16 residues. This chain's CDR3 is CASSLVPAGVADTQYF. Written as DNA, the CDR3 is TGTGCCAGCAGCTTGGTCCCAGCGGGAGTTGCAGATACGCAGTATTTT. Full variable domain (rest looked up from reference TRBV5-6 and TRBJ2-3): DAGVTQSPTHLIKTRGQQVTLRCSPKSGHDTVSWYQQALGQGPQFIFQYYEEEERQRGNFPDRFSGHQFPNYSSELNVNALLLGDSALYLCASSLVPAGVADTQYFGPGTRLTVL.

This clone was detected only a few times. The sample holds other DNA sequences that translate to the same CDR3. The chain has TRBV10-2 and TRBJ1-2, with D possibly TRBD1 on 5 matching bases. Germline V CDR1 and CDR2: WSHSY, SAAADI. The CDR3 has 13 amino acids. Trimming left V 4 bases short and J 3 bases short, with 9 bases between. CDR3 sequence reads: CASSGTGDYGYTF. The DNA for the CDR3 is TGCGCCAGCAGTGGAACGGGGGACTATGGCTACACCTTC.

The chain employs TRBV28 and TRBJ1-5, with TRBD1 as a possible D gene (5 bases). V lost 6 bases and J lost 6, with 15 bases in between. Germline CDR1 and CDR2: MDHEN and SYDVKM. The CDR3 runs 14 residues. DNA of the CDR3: TGTGCCAGCAGCCCGACCGACGGGGGTCAGCCCCAGCATTTT. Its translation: CASSPTDGGQPQHF.

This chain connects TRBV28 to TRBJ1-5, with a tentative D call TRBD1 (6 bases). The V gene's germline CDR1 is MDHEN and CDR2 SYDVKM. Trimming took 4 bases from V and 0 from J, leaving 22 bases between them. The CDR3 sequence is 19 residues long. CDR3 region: CASSWGGDTKPYSNQPQHF. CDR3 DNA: TGTGCCAGCAGTTGGGGTGGGGACACAAAACCTTATAGCAATCAGCCCCAGCATTTT.

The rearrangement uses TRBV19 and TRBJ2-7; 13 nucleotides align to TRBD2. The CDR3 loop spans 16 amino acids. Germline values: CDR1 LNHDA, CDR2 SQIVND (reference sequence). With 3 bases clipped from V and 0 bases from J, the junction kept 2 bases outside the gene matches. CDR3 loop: CASSMGLAGSSYEQYF. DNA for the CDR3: TGTGCCAGTAGTATGGGACTAGCGGGAAGCTCCTACGAGCAGTACTTC. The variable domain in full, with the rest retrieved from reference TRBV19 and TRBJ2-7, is DGGITQSPKYLFRKEGQNVTLSCEQNLNHDAMYWYRQDPGQGLRLIYYSQIVNDFQKGDIAEGYSVSREKKESFPLTVTSAQKNPTAFYLCASSMGLAGSSYEQYFGPGTRLTVT.

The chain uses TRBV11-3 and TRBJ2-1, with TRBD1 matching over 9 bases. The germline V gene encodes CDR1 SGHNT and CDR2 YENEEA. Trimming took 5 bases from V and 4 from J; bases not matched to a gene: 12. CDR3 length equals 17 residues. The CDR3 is CASSPQEGQGLYNEQFF. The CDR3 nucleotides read TGTGCCAGCAGCCCACAGGAGGGACAGGGCCTTTACAATGAGCAGTTCTTC. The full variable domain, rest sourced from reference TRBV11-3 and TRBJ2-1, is EAGVVQSPRYKIIEKKQPVAFWCNPISGHNTLYWYLQNLGQGPELLIRYENEEAVDDSQLPKDRFSAERLKGVDSTLKIQPAELGDSAVYLCASSPQEGQGLYNEQFFGPGTRLTVL.

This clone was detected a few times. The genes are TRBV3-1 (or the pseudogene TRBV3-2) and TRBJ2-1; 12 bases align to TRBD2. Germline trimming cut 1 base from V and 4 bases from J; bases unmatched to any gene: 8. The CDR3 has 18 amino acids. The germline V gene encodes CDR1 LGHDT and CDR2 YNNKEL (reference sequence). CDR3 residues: CASSQGRLAGDRYNEQFF. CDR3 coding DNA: TGTGCCAGCAGCCAAGGGAGACTAGCGGGAGACCGATACAATGAGCAGTTCTTC.

CDR3 in amino acids: CASSLLGELNKDGYTF. The CDR3 DNA reads as TGTGCCAGCAGTTTATTGGGAGAACTCAATAAGGATGGCTACACCTTC. The chain uses TRBV27 and TRBJ1-2; D remains unclear. V was clipped by 1 base and J by 6 bases, with 18 bases between them. Germline V gene lookup returns CDR1 MNHEY and CDR2 SMNVEV (reference sequence). This CDR3 spans 16 amino acids.

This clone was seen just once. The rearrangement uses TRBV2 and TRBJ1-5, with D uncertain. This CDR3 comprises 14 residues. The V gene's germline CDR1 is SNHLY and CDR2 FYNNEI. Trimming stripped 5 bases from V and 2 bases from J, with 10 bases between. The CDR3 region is CASSWGEGNQPQHF. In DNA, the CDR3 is TGTGCCAGCAGTTGGGGAGAGGGCAATCAGCCCCAGCATTTT.

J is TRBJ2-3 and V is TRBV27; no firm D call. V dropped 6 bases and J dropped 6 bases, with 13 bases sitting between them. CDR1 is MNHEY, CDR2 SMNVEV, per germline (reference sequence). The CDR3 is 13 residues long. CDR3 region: CASSVGGLDTQYF. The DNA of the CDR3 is TGTGCCAGCAGCGTCGGCGGCTTGGATACGCAGTATTTT.

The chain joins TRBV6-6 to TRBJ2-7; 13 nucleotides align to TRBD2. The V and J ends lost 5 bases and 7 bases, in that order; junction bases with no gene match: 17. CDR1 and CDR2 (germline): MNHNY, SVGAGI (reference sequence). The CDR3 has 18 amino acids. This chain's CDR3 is CASSRAPPGLAGAREQYF. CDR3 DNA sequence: TGTGCCAGCAGTCGAGCACCTCCAGGACTAGCGGGAGCGAGGGAGCAGTACTTC.

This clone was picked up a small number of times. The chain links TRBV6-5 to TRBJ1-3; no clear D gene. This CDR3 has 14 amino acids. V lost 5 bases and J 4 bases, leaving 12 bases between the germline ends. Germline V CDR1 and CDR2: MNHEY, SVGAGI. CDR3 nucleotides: TGTGCCAGCAGTCAGTTCCTTCAGGGAAACACCATATATTTT. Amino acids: CASSQFLQGNTIYF.

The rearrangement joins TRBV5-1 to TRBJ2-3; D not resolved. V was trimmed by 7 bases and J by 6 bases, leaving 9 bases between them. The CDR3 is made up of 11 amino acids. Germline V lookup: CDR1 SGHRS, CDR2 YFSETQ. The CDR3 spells CASHVYDTQYF. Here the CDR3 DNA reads TGCGCCAGCCACGTCTATGATACGCAGTATTTT.

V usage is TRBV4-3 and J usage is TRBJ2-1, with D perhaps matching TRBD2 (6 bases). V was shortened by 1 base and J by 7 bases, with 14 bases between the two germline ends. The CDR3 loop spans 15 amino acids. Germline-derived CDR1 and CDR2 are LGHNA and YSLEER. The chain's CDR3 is CASSQVVAVGNEQFF. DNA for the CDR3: TGCGCCAGCAGCCAAGTCGTAGCGGTAGGTAATGAGCAGTTCTTC.

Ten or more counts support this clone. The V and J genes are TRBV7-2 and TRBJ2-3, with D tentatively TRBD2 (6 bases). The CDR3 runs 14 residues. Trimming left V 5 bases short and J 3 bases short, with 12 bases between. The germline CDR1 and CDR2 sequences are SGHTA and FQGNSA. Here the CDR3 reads CASSPTTSTDTQYF. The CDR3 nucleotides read TGTGCCAGCAGCCCCACGACTAGTACAGATACGCAGTATTTT. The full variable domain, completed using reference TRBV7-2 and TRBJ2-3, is GAGVSQSPSNKVTEKGKDVELRCDPISGHTALYWYRQSLGQGLEFLIYFQGNSAPDKSGLPSDRFSAERTGGSVSTLTIQRTQQEDSAVYLCASSPTTSTDTQYFGPGTRLTVL.

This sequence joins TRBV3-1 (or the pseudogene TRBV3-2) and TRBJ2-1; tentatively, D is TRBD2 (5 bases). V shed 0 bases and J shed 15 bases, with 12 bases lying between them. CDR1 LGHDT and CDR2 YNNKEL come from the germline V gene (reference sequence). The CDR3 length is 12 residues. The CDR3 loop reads CASSQDTLAPFF. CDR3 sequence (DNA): TGTGCCAGCAGCCAAGATACGCTAGCTCCGTTCTTC.

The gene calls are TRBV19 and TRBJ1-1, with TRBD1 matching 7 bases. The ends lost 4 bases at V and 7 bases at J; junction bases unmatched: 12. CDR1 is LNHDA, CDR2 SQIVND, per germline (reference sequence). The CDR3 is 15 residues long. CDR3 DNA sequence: TGTGCCAGTAGTAAGGACAGGTCGTCGGTCGGTGAAGCTTTCTTT. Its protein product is CASSKDRSSVGEAFF.

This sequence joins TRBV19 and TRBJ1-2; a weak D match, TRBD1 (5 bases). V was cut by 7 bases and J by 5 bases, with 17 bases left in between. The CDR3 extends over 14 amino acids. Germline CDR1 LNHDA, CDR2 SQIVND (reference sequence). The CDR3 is CASTPRGGPYGYTF. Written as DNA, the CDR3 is TGTGCCAGTACCCCTAGGGGAGGACCTTATGGCTACACCTTC.

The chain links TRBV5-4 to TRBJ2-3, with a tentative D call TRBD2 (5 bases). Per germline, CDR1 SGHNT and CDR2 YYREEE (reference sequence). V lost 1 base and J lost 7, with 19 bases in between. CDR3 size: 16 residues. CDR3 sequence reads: CASSLNDGPIGNTQYF. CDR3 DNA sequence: TGTGCCAGCAGCTTGAACGACGGTCCGATCGGGAATACGCAGTATTTT.

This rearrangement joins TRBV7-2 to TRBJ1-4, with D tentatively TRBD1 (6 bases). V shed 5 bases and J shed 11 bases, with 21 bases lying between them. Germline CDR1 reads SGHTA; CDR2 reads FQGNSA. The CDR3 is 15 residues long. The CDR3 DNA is TGTGCCAGCAGCCCCAACGGGACACCTAGGGAGAAACTGTTTTTT. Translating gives CASSPNGTPREKLFF.

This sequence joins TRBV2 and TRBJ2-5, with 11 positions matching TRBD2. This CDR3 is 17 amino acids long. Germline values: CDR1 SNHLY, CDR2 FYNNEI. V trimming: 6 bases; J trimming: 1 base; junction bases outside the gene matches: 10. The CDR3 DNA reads TGTGCCAGCAGCTGGACTAGCGGGTACGCCCTCCAAGAGACCCAGTACTTC. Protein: CASSWTSGYALQETQYF.

In DNA form, the CDR3 reads TGTGCCAGCAGCCCTGGACTAGCGGGTCCCGGGTTCTTC. Translation: CASSPGLAGPGFF. The chain uses TRBV2 and TRBJ2-1; 11 nucleotides align to TRBD2. CDR1 is SNHLY and CDR2 is FYNNEI in the germline V gene. J lost 15 bases, V lost 6 bases, and 10 bases had no gene match. The CDR3 length is 13 residues.